This record concerns one T cell receptor beta chain sequence. No antigen is known for it. The table came from immunoSEQ multiplex PCR; TCRdb's copy has only in-frame clones and leaves some out. Of 15,000 to 20,000 clones in the sample, 70% to 85% were seen once. This record comes from a study of somatic mutations in cytotoxic T cells in rheumatoid arthritis. Study-wide background: Before any treatment began, about 30 ml EDTA peripheral blood was collected from patients right after diagnosis. Notes on the study in general: Rheumatoid arthritis patients showed CD8+ clonality increasing with age, unlike healthy controls. In the expanded CD8+ clones, the antigen targets remained unknown.

The CDR3 runs 15 residues. V was trimmed by 7 bases and J by 6 bases, leaving 23 bases between them. CDR1 and CDR2 from the germline V gene are SGHNT and YYREEE (reference sequence). Magnetic beads with positive selection isolated CD4+ and CD8+ fractions, whose purity was verified by flow cytometry. The chain joins TRBV5-4 to TRBJ2-7; possibly TRBD1 or TRBD2 for D (5 bases each). The TCR originated in an adult with rheumatoid arthritis. Material: CD8+ T cells sorted from blood. The CDR3 DNA is TGTGCCAGCTGGAACGAGGACATAACGGGGAGCGAGCAGTACGTC. The encoded protein is CASWNEDITGSEQYV.